This T cell receptor (beta chain) was found in a study of cytomegalovirus exposure and HLA in healthy donors. PCR primers comprised 60 Vbeta and 13 Jbeta primers. The data were produced by immunoSEQ multiplex PCR, yet TCRdb's version contains in-frame clones alone and is incomplete. The sample carries approximately 150,000 clones, 76% recorded once. Study-wide results and limits: Per a later analysis, HLA-associated TCR beta chains showed more clonal expansion than other, equally common TCR beta chains. What TCR beta sequences reportedly achieved was accurate prediction of HLA-A and HLA-B alleles in most subjects. A few CMV-associated chains were confirmed in vitro to be specific for CMV antigens. The study designated 160 or so TCR beta chains cytomegalovirus-associated.

On this clone: Antigen: not known.

V lost 8 bases, J lost 6 bases, and 14 bases lay in between. This CDR3 has 12 residues. Germline V CDR1 and CDR2: MNHEY, SVGAGI. This TCR was sampled from a man between 35 and 55 years old in good health and CMV-seronegative. The sequenced material came from PBMCs. The chain recombines TRBV6-5 with TRBJ2-7, with a possible D match to TRBD2 (5 bases). CDR3 bases: TGTGCCAGCGGACTGGGAAGTAGCGAGCAGTACTTC. This encodes CASGLGSSEQYF.